In its sample, the clone carrying this T cell receptor beta chain was seen many times. This sample is part of a study of T cells in Graves' hyperthyroidism and ophthalmopathy. V shed 7 bases, J shed 3 bases, and the junction held 12 bases outside the gene matches. Germline V CDR1 and CDR2: MNHNS, SASEGT. The CDR3 consists of 15 residues. TCR beta CDR3 sequences were amplified from RNA transcripts. In the first-round RT-PCR of the TCR CDR3, the HTBI primer set was used. TCRdb processed the multiplex PCR reads anew with MiXCR; each CDR3 protein has one entry. The sample records hundreds of thousands of distinct CDR3 sequences, about 15% being singletons.

The chain links TRBV6-1 to TRBJ2-7; 7 bases fit TRBD1. Sequencing was performed on blood. This sequence was found in a man younger than 30 with Graves' ophthalmopathy. CDR3 protein: CASKARGDSNYEQYF. Written as DNA, the CDR3 is TGTGCCAGCAAAGCTCGTGGGGACAGTAACTACGAGCAGTACTTC.